The 27 T cell receptor beta chains below all came from one sample that was sequenced in a study of blood T cell repertoires in COVID-19. Using immunoSEQ multiplex PCR, the repertoire was profiled, and TCRdb retains in-frame clones only, with some absent. The sample includes a few hundred thousand clones, 65% to 90% of them seen just once. Sample: peripheral blood. The receptors were gathered from a man aged 25 to 45 with active or convalescent COVID-19.

This clone has just one count. The chain carries TRBV18 and TRBJ2-1; the match to TRBD1 covers 8 bases. The germline CDR1 and CDR2 sequences are KGHSH and LQKENI. Losses at the gene ends were 6 bases for V and 8 bases for J; bases not matched to a gene: 12. This CDR3 has 15 amino acids. The CDR3 region is CASSSDRGNVDEQFF. The CDR3 DNA is TGTGCCAGCTCTTCAGACAGGGGAAATGTCGATGAGCAGTTCTTC.

The rearrangement joins TRBV6-1 to TRBJ2-5, with 13 bases lining up with TRBD2. The V gene's germline CDR1 is MNHNS and CDR2 SASEGT. The CDR3 sequence is 15 residues long. V lost 4 bases to trimming and J lost 6 bases; unmatched junction nucleotides: 5. The CDR3 spells CASSGTSGGAKTQYF. CDR3 sequence (DNA): TGTGCCAGCAGTGGCACTAGCGGGGGGGCAAAGACCCAGTACTTC.

The chain combines TRBV5-6 with TRBJ1-1, with D possibly TRBD1 on 5 matching bases. The CDR3 is 14 residues long. The germline V gene has CDR1 SGHDT and CDR2 YYEEEE. The germline V and J ends were trimmed by 4 bases and 11 bases, with 21 bases remaining between them. CDR3 nucleotides: TGTGCCAGCAGCCTGGCTCCTGAACAGCAGGGTGCTTTCTTT. Protein sequence: CASSLAPEQQGAFF.

J is TRBJ2-3 and V is TRBV27, with 8 bases aligning to TRBD2. V was clipped by 5 bases and J by 6 bases; unmatched bases: 10. Looked up from germline, CDR1 is MNHEY and CDR2 is SMNVEV (reference sequence). The length of the CDR3 is 15 residues. The CDR3, as DNA: TGTGCCAGCAGTAAAGACCGGACTAGCAGGGATACGCAGTATTTT. Protein sequence: CASSKDRTSRDTQYF.

The chain has TRBV5-6 and TRBJ1-5; D remains unclear. The CDR3 runs to 16 residues. V gave up 0 bases and J gave up 0 bases, with 10 bases separating them. CDR1 SGHDT and CDR2 YYEEEE come from the germline V gene. The CDR3 DNA reads TGTGCCAGCAGCTTGGGAGGGCCGTATAGCAATCAGCCCCAGCATTTT. As protein: CASSLGGPYSNQPQHF.

V gene TRBV11-2 combines with J gene TRBJ2-3; possible D gene TRBD2, 7 bases. The ends were cut back, 3 bases at V and 5 bases at J, with 15 bases in the middle. In germline, CDR1 is SGHAT, CDR2 FQNNGV. This CDR3 is built from 15 residues. For the CDR3, the DNA is TGTGCCAGCAGCTTTTCCGCAGGGGAGGGAGATACGCAGTATTTT. It specifies CASSFSAGEGDTQYF.

V gene TRBV4-1 combines with J gene TRBJ1-5; no reliable D call. Trimming removed 0 bases at V and 0 bases at J, with 6 bases between. Germline V gene lookup returns CDR1 MGHRA and CDR2 YSYEKL. This CDR3 is 15 amino acids long. The CDR3 is CASSQDRDSNQPQHF. The CDR3 region has the DNA TGCGCCAGCAGCCAAGACCGGGATAGCAATCAGCCCCAGCATTTT.

The chain uses TRBV3-1 (or the pseudogene TRBV3-2) and TRBJ1-2; a possible D gene is TRBD1 (6 bases). The CDR3 has 14 amino acids. Germline CDR1 and CDR2: LGHDT and YNNKEL (reference sequence). V was pared by 2 bases and J by 8 bases, with 15 bases between. This chain's CDR3 is CASSQQVQGPGYTF. DNA for the CDR3: TGTGCCAGCAGCCAACAGGTACAGGGACCAGGCTACACCTTC.

The rearrangement links TRBV29-1 to TRBJ1-2, with D tentatively TRBD1 (5 bases). The CDR3 loop spans 15 amino acids. V was trimmed by 6 bases and J by 4 bases, leaving 21 bases between them. Germline CDR1 SQVTM, CDR2 ANQGSEA. CDR3 sequence (DNA): TGCAGCGTGAATGGTGCGGTCGCAGGGTTCTATGGCTACACCTTC. It translates to CSVNGAVAGFYGYTF.

This sequence joins TRBV2 and TRBJ2-2; D may be TRBD2 (5 bases). The CDR3 runs to 14 residues. Trimming cost V 6 bases and J 0 bases, with 8 bases left between them. CDR1 is SNHLY, CDR2 FYNNEI, per germline. The DNA for the CDR3 is TGTGCCAGCAGCGCGGACTCGAACACCGGGGAGCTGTTTTTT. Its protein is CASSADSNTGELFF.

J is TRBJ1-1 and V is TRBV5-1; D perhaps matches TRBD1 (6 bases). V was clipped by 0 bases and J by 3 bases, with 12 bases between them. Per the germline V gene, CDR1 is SGHRS and CDR2 is YFSETQ. The length of the CDR3 is 15 residues. The CDR3 nucleotides are TGCGCCAGCAGCTTGGGAGGGGGTCAGGACACTGAAGCTTTCTTT. It codes for CASSLGGGQDTEAFF.

The chain has TRBV6-6 and TRBJ1-1; 7 nucleotides line up with TRBD1. The CDR3 is 13 amino acids. V dropped 7 bases and J dropped 5; count of bases not matched to a gene: 7. Germline V CDR1 and CDR2: MNHNY, SVGAGI (reference sequence). This CDR3 is CASTRTGRTEAFF. For the CDR3, the DNA is TGTGCCAGCACCCGGACAGGACGAACTGAAGCTTTCTTT.

This clone was found once. The chain uses TRBV29-1 and TRBJ1-1; D gene ambiguous. This CDR3 spans 12 amino acids. Looked up from germline, CDR1 is SQVTM and CDR2 is ANQGSEA. V gave up 6 bases and J gave up 1 base, with 9 bases separating them. CDR3 sequence: CSVGSGNTEAFF. CDR3 nucleotides: TGCAGCGTGGGCTCAGGGAACACTGAAGCTTTCTTT. Complete variable domain (other parts from reference TRBV29-1 and TRBJ1-1): SAVISQKPSRDICQRGTSLTIQCQVDSQVTMMFWYRQQPGQSLTLIATANQGSEATYESGFVIDKFPISRPNLTFSTLTVSNMSPEDSSIYLCSVGSGNTEAFFGQGTRLTVV.

This clone was seen a single time. This chain connects TRBV6-2 or TRBV6-3 to TRBJ1-5; D call uncertain. The CDR3 has 14 residues. V was clipped by 5 bases and J by 7 bases, with 15 bases between them. The germline CDR1 and CDR2 sequences are MNHEY and SVGEGT. CDR3 loop: CASSDGMSWQPQHF. The CDR3 DNA sequence: TGTGCCAGCAGTGACGGGATGAGTTGGCAGCCCCAGCATTTT.

This sequence joins TRBV6-5 and TRBJ2-7; D is ambiguous. This CDR3 contains 13 residues. V lost 7 bases to trimming and J lost 3 bases, with 13 bases between them. Germline loops: CDR1 MNHEY, CDR2 SVGAGI. The CDR3 protein is CASNRDSNYEQYF. CDR3 bases: TGTGCCAGCAATAGAGATAGCAACTACGAGCAGTACTTC.

The genes are TRBV27 and TRBJ1-5; 7 bases map to TRBD1. Losses at the gene ends were 5 bases for V and 6 bases for J; bases not matched to a gene: 7. Germline CDR1 MNHEY, CDR2 SMNVEV (reference sequence). CDR3 length: 14 amino acids. CDR3 coding DNA: TGTGCCAGCAGTATACAGGGGATTGGTCAGCCCCAGCATTTT. Amino acid sequence: CASSIQGIGQPQHF.

The rearrangement uses TRBV15 and TRBJ2-3; D remains unclear. This CDR3 contains 14 residues. V was cut by 1 base and J by 6 bases, with 11 bases left in between. CDR1 is LNHNV, CDR2 YYDKDF, per germline (reference sequence). The CDR3 is CATSRVMGYDTQYF. The CDR3 DNA is TGTGCCACCAGCAGAGTAATGGGCTACGATACGCAGTATTTT.

The V call is TRBV4-1, the J call TRBJ2-6; D remains ambiguous. Trimming removed 0 bases from V and 0 bases from J, with 12 bases in between. Germline CDR1 is MGHRA and CDR2 is YSYEKL. CDR3 length: 18 residues. The CDR3 loop reads CASSQERGSSSGANVLTF. As DNA, the CDR3 is TGCGCCAGCAGCCAAGAAAGAGGATCCAGCTCTGGGGCCAACGTCCTGACTTTC.

This clone is a singleton in its sample. V is TRBV4-3 and J is TRBJ1-2, with a possible D match to TRBD1 (6 bases). Germline V lookup: CDR1 LGHNA, CDR2 YSLEER. The CDR3 is made up of 15 amino acids. Trimming removed 3 bases from V and 6 bases from J, with 17 bases in between. The CDR3 reads CASSHVSTGFNGYTF. CDR3 DNA sequence: TGCGCCAGCAGCCACGTCTCTACAGGGTTTAATGGCTACACCTTC.

The chain uses TRBV6-2 or TRBV6-3 and TRBJ1-3, with D possibly matching TRBD1 (5 bases). V lost 2 bases, J lost 4 bases, and 18 bases lay in between. The CDR3 has 17 amino acids. Germline assignment: CDR1 MNHEY and CDR2 SVGEGT. The chain's CDR3 is CASSYLVKGAYGNTIYF. In nucleotides, the CDR3 is TGTGCCAGCAGTTACCTCGTGAAAGGGGCCTACGGAAACACCATATATTTT.

The chain joins TRBV6-6 to TRBJ2-7; tentative D call: TRBD1 (5 bases). With 5 bases removed from V and 1 base from J, the gap between germline ends came to 21 bases. The germline V gene has CDR1 MNHNY and CDR2 SVGAGI (reference sequence). CDR3 length: 17 residues. The CDR3 loop reads CASSPPQGRAVSYEQYF. The DNA for the CDR3 is TGTGCCAGCAGTCCCCCTCAGGGCAGGGCAGTTTCCTACGAGCAGTACTTC.

The chain employs TRBV4-3 and TRBJ1-1; 11 nucleotides match TRBD1. Germline V gene lookup returns CDR1 LGHNA and CDR2 YSLEER. This CDR3 spans 16 amino acids. Germline trimming cut 3 bases from V and 11 bases from J; bases unmatched to any gene: 14. The CDR3 protein is CASSQSPDRGPPRAFF. CDR3 nucleotides: TGCGCCAGCAGCCAGTCGCCGGACAGGGGGCCCCCTAGGGCTTTCTTT.

The chain carries TRBV5-1 and TRBJ2-1, with 8 bases that match TRBD2. Per germline, CDR1 SGHRS and CDR2 YFSETQ. Trimming took 5 bases from V and 2 from J; bases not matched to a gene: 9. This CDR3 spans 16 amino acids. The CDR3 coding sequence is TGCGCCAGCAGACCGTTTACGGGGGGGGCCTACAATGAGCAGTTCTTC. As protein: CASRPFTGGAYNEQFF.

V usage is TRBV9 and J usage is TRBJ2-5; 10 bases map to TRBD2. Losses at the gene ends were 4 bases for V and 2 bases for J; bases not matched to a gene: 5. The CDR3 runs to 15 residues. CDR1 is SGDLS and CDR2 is YYNGEE in the germline V gene. This CDR3 reads CASSLGLADQETQYF. DNA for the CDR3: TGTGCCAGCAGCTTAGGACTAGCGGATCAAGAGACCCAGTACTTC.

This rearrangement joins TRBV5-8 to TRBJ1-6; 8 bases are shared with TRBD1. Germline V gives CDR1 SGHTS, CDR2 YDEGEE. V lost 0 bases, J lost 9 bases, and 5 bases stayed unmatched. The CDR3 sequence is 15 residues long. The CDR3 coding sequence is TGTGCCAGCAGCTTGGGGACAGGGCCGGGTTCACCCCTCCACTTT. As protein: CASSLGTGPGSPLHF.

J is TRBJ1-1 and V is TRBV19, with a weak D call TRBD1 (6 bases). The CDR3 runs 13 residues. V lost 7 bases, J lost 13 bases, and 22 bases lay in between. Looked up from germline, CDR1 is LNHDA and CDR2 is SQIVND (reference sequence). CDR3 amino acids: CASNHRDTQRVFF. CDR3 bases: TGTGCCAGTAACCACAGGGACACCCAGAGGGTTTTCTTT.

This clone was seen a handful of times. The chain is built from TRBV6-6 and TRBJ2-3; 13 bases agree with TRBD2. The CDR3 is made up of 15 amino acids. Per germline, CDR1 MNHNY and CDR2 SVGAGI (reference sequence). Trimming cost V 5 bases and J 5 bases; bases outside gene matches: 4. CDR3 nucleotide sequence: TGTGCCAGCAGTCCCGGACTAGCGGGGGTAGATACGCAGTATTTT. Translated: CASSPGLAGVDTQYF.